This T cell receptor beta chain is drawn from a study of blood T cell repertoires in COVID-19. Study background: The United States, Italy and Spain were the sources of the acute and convalescent COVID-19 samples.

Original methodology: Reference gene primer amplification gave estimated nucleated cell counts. Clones were read by immunoSEQ multiplex PCR, and TCRdb kept only the in-frame ones, dropping some. For V, J and clone size, that table is used; D and trimming come from the DNA. Of about 260,000 clones listed, 87% were seen once; the top ten hold around 2.5%. With V trimmed by 6 bases and J by 0 bases, 1 base remained unmatched. The CDR3 is made up of 16 amino acids. In germline, CDR1 is LGHNA, CDR2 YNFKEQ. The receptor was derived from a woman aged 45-60 years with acute or convalescent COVID-19. V usage is TRBV4-2 and J usage is TRBJ2-6; TRBD1 matches 11 bases. Sequenced material: peripheral blood. The CDR3 loop reads CASRGQGDSGANVLTF. The CDR3 DNA follows: TGTGCCAGCAGGGGACAGGGGGACTCTGGGGCCAACGTCCTGACTTTC.